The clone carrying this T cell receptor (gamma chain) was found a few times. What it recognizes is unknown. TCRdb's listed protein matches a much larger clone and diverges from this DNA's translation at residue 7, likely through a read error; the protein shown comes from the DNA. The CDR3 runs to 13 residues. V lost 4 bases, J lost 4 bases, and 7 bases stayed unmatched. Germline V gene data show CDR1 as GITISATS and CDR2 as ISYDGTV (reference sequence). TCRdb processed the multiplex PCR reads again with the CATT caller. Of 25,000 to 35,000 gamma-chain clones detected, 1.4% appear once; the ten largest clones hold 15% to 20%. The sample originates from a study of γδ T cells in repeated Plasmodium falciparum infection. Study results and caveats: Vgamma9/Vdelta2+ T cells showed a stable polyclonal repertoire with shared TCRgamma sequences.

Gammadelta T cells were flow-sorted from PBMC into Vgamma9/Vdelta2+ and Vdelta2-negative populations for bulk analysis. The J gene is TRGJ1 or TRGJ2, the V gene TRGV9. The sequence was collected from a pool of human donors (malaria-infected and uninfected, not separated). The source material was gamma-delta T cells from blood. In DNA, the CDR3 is TGTGCCTTGTGGGAAGCTTGGTATTATAAGAAACTCTTT. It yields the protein CALWEAWYYKKLF.